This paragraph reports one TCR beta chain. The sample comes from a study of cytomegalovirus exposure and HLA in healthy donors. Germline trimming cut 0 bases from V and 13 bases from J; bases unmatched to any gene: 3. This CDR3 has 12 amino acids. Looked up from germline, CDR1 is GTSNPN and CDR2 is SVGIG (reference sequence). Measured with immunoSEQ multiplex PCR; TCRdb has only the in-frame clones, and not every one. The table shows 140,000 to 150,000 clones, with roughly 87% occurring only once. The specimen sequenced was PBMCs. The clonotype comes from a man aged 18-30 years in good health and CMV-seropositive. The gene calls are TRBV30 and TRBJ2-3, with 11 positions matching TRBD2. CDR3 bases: TGTGCCTGGAGTGTGACTAGCGGGGTGGAGTATTTT. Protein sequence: CAWSVTSGVEYF.